The entry below describes one T cell receptor beta chain. The clone's antigen remains unknown. Base qualities are not recorded, but no much larger clone differs from it by a single base. The trim is 0 bases for V and 3 bases for J, with a gap of 12 bases between the germline ends. The CDR3 covers 16 residues, taking in both the cysteine and the phenylalanine. The entry retains the CDR3 DNA only, 48 bases that are in frame from base 1. The germline V gene (reference sequence) gives CDR1 as MNHNY and CDR2 as SVGAGI. Library preparation used PCR. Sequencing used a NextSeq 500. Bulk TCR libraries were made following a previously described method, with the TCR primers given in Table S5. The Qiagen AllPrep DNA/RNA kit was used to purify total RNA. Before analysis, reads from multiple sequencing runs of the same library were pooled. For the original study's pipeline: Reads were retained only if the reads had an exact TCR constant sequence, and the retained reads were trimmed to 150 nt and grouped according to their 12-nt molecular barcodes. Within each barcode group, reads were sub-clustered at a 15% Levenshtein threshold, and quality-weighted consensus sequences were built per RNA molecule. Non-functional sequences were discarded, and so were lower-count sequences lying one edit away from another sequence. Based on a fit of two negative binomial distributions, barcode sub-clusters having less than 20% of the maximum read count were discarded. TCRdb redid the processing of the public reads, applying fastp at Q25 and MiXCR, and retained in-frame beta chains. A single entry per CDR3 protein holds the most common genes and DNA from its merged rows. The V and J calls were determined by TCRdb, not by the authors. The sample records a few hundred thousand distinct CDR3 sequences, 24% of which are singletons. The ten largest clones add up to 0.65% to 0.75% of the sample.

The data are from a study of molecular identifiers for immune sequencing clone quantification (dated by TCRdb to 2016 to 2019). About the investigation overall: For a replicate experiment, the RNA from either 20,000 or 100,000 naive CD8 T cells was divided into five aliquots, and four of those aliquots went on to sequencing. The study was a methods study using CD8 T cells to benchmark molecular-identifier clustering-based TCR repertoire sequencing (MIDCIRS) and TCR RNA copy counting.

Naive CD8 T cell libraries were made from 20,000 to 1,000,000 sorted cells using 10%, 30% or 50% of purified RNA. On a BD FACSAria II, naive CD8 T cells were FACS-sorted as CD8+CD4-CCR7+CD45RA+ and collected into RLT Plus buffer. To test detection sensitivity, Jurkat RNA equal to approximately 10 TCR copies was added to samples of about 17,000-1,100,000 naive CD8 T cells. Enrichment of CD8 T cells was performed with RosetteSep CD8+ T Cell Enrichment Cocktail and Ficoll-Paque, after which ACK red cell lysis was carried out. Overall study results and their limits: Naive libraries contained spiked-in Jurkat TCR RNA (approximately nine copies' worth), which is not part of the donor repertoire. When barcode sub-clustering was not used, chimeric consensus sequences inflated TCR diversity, with chimeras reaching as high as 47%. About 3 recovered TCR RNA copies per cell were obtained by modeling, versus about 10 by digital PCR, implying a capture efficiency of 30% to 35%. In CMV-specific effector cells, clones with more than 20 RNA copies accounted for over 99% of molecules, whereas in naive cells such clones accounted for under 1%. Even against a background of roughly 1 million naive CD8 T cells, spiked-in Jurkat TCR RNA amounting to a single cell's worth was reported to be detectable. Identical TCR molecules sharing a barcode could cause highly expanded clone sizes to be underestimated.

The material sequenced was naive CD8+ T cells from blood, with Jurkat cell RNA spiked in. The cell subset or site label, read with the paper, signifies: FACS-sorted CD8+CD4-CCR7+CD45RA+ naive T cells. This TCR was sampled from a human donor in good health. Some libraries in this study had Jurkat cell RNA spiked in. The chain is made from TRBV6-6 and TRBJ1-5, with a tentative D gene TRBD1 over 5 matching bases. The DNA reads TGTGCCAGCAGTTACTCCGTTCAGGGCCTCAATCAGCCCCAGCATTTT. It specifies CASSYSVQGLNQPQHF.